The 32 T cell receptor beta chains in this list originate from one sample, sequenced in a study of T-cell reconstitution after alpha-beta-depleted transplantation in children. The TCRbeta library incorporated unique molecular identifiers. In TCRdb, the PCR reads were re-called with MiXCR into one record per CDR3 protein. The sample records hundreds of thousands of distinct CDR3 sequences, 11% being singletons. The sequenced sample was PBMCs, obtained before TCRalphabeta/CD19-depleted stem cell transplant. The receptors shown here come from a child younger than two with acute myeloid leukemia, due to receive a stem cell transplant.

This clonotype was recorded many times. The chain has TRBV25-1 and TRBJ1-2; D unclear. CDR1 and CDR2 from the germline V gene are MGHDK and SYGVNS. The CDR3 is 11 residues long. V was trimmed by 6 bases and J by 4 bases, leaving 6 bases between them. The chain's CDR3 is CASRDSYGYTF. CDR3 DNA sequence: TGTGCCAGCAGGGACTCCTATGGCTACACCTTC.

This clonotype was seen repeatedly, ten times or more. The V call is TRBV7-8, the J call TRBJ2-3; 7 bases agree with TRBD2. Germline V gene data show CDR1 as SGHVS and CDR2 as FQNEAQ. This CDR3 region has 17 residues. Trimming removed 1 base from V and 1 base from J; junction bases left unmatched: 8. The DNA of the CDR3 is TGTGCCAGCAGCTTAGATCTTGCGGGAGTAGGCACAGATACGCAGTATTTT. Its protein is CASSLDLAGVGTDTQYF.

This clonotype was counted many times. The J gene is TRBJ2-7, the V gene TRBV28; the match to TRBD1 covers 10 bases. V gave up 7 bases and J gave up 2 bases; unmatched junction bases: 2. CDR1 is MDHEN, CDR2 SYDVKM, per germline. CDR3 size: 13 residues. The CDR3 sequence: CASIGQGAYEQYF. The DNA of the CDR3 is TGTGCCAGCATTGGACAGGGGGCCTACGAGCAGTACTTC.

At least ten counts were recorded for this clonotype. This chain connects TRBV4-2 to TRBJ2-7; possible D gene TRBD2, 6 bases. CDR3 length equals 17 residues. V was shortened by 3 bases and J by 1 base, with 19 bases between the two germline ends. In germline, CDR1 is LGHNA, CDR2 YNFKEQ. CDR3: CASSQVVRDDLSYEQYF. For the CDR3, the DNA is TGTGCCAGCAGCCAGGTCGTGCGGGATGACCTATCCTACGAGCAGTACTTC.

This clonotype occurred many times. The V call is TRBV20-1, the J call TRBJ2-1; 13 positions agree with TRBD2. The germline gives CDR1 DFQATT, CDR2 SNEGSKA (reference sequence). V lost 1 base to trimming and J lost 4 bases; unmatched junction nucleotides: 10. The CDR3 has 18 amino acids. The CDR3 region is CSARGPTSGRARYNEQFF. For the CDR3, the DNA is TGCAGTGCTAGAGGACCTACTAGCGGGAGGGCCAGGTACAATGAGCAGTTCTTC.

The rearrangement links TRBV28 to TRBJ2-1; D possibly corresponds to TRBD2 (5 bases). The germline V and J ends were trimmed by 8 bases and 9 bases, with 11 bases remaining between them. CDR3 length equals 11 residues. CDR1 and CDR2 (germline): MDHEN, SYDVKM. CDR3 coding DNA: TGTGCCAGCCCTCAAGGAGGTGAGCAGTTCTTC. Its protein is CASPQGGEQFF.

This clonotype has a count of ten or more. The rearrangement links TRBV5-1 to TRBJ2-7, with D unresolved. Germline loops: CDR1 SGHRS, CDR2 YFSETQ. The CDR3 spans 15 residues. Deletions cut 0 bases from V and 2 bases from J, with 12 bases between. CDR3: CASSLASLPAYEQYF. As DNA, the CDR3 is TGCGCCAGCAGCTTGGCTTCCCTCCCAGCCTACGAGCAGTACTTC.

The chain carries TRBV18 and TRBJ2-5; D is perhaps TRBD1 (6 bases). The CDR3 is 15 residues long. The V gene's germline CDR1 is KGHSH and CDR2 LQKENI. Between the trimmed V and J ends, which lost 2 bases and 0 bases, there was a span of 10 bases. The CDR3 DNA reads as TGTGCCAGCTCACCAAGGACAGCCTACCAAGAGACCCAGTACTTC. It translates to CASSPRTAYQETQYF.

At least ten counts were recorded for this clonotype. The rearrangement links TRBV12-3 or TRBV12-4 to TRBJ1-3, with D possibly matching TRBD1 (6 bases). Trimming removed 5 bases from V and 0 bases from J, with 17 bases in between. The CDR3 length is 17 residues. CDR3 sequence reads: CASSQPGQWLSGNTIYF. CDR3 bases: TGTGCCAGCAGTCAACCGGGACAATGGCTCTCTGGAAACACCATATATTTT.

This clonotype was seen ten or more times. The V gene is TRBV7-2, the J gene TRBJ2-7; D is possibly TRBD1 (5 bases). V lost 4 bases and J 3 bases, leaving 13 bases between the germline ends. The CDR3 consists of 14 residues. The germline CDR1 and CDR2 sequences are SGHTA and FQGNSA. In DNA form, the CDR3 reads TGTGCCAGCAGCTCCCGGCTAGGGGTCTACGAGCAGTACTTC. Its translation: CASSSRLGVYEQYF.

This clonotype was recorded many times. CDR3 in amino acids: CASSPGLGSDTEAFF. CDR3 DNA: TGTGCCAGCTCACCAGGCCTGGGGTCGGACACTGAAGCTTTCTTT. This chain uses TRBV18 with TRBJ1-1; no definite D call. The germline V and J ends were trimmed by 2 bases and 3 bases, with 13 bases remaining between them. This CDR3 is 15 amino acids long. Germline V gives CDR1 KGHSH, CDR2 LQKENI.

The table lists this clonotype with many counts. The chain is built from TRBV10-3 and TRBJ2-5; 10 bases align to TRBD2. Trimming at V came to 4 bases and at J to 7 bases, leaving 9 bases not matched to a gene. Germline-derived CDR1 and CDR2 are ENHRY and SYGVKD. The CDR3 covers 15 residues. CDR3 loop: CAISGAGGPDGTQYF. CDR3 DNA sequence: TGTGCCATCAGTGGAGCGGGAGGGCCGGACGGGACCCAGTACTTC.

The V call is TRBV7-7, the J call TRBJ2-2; D is perhaps TRBD1 (5 bases). The CDR3 consists of 15 residues. The germline V gene encodes CDR1 SSHAT and CDR2 FNYEAQ (reference sequence). Trimming stripped 1 base from V and 2 bases from J, with 8 bases between. CDR3 DNA: TGTGCCAGCAGCTTAGAGGGGCCCAACACCGGGGAGCTGTTTTTT. Its protein product is CASSLEGPNTGELFF.

This clonotype was seen ten or more times. The chain couples TRBV20-1 to TRBJ2-2, with D tentatively TRBD2 (6 bases). Germline values: CDR1 DFQATT, CDR2 SNEGSKA (reference sequence). V lost 5 bases, J lost 2 bases, and 12 bases lay in between. The length of the CDR3 is 14 residues. In DNA form, the CDR3 reads TGCAGTGCTGTTAGCGGATTAAACACCGGGGAGCTGTTTTTT. Translation gives CSAVSGLNTGELFF.

This clonotype was counted at least ten times. This chain's CDR3 is CASSPQGAAKNIQYF. CDR3 DNA: TGTGCCAGCAGTCCACAGGGGGCGGCCAAAAACATTCAGTACTTC. The V call is TRBV12-3 or TRBV12-4, the J call TRBJ2-4; TRBD1 agrees at 9 bases. The CDR3 has 15 amino acids. The trim removed 5 bases at V and 1 base at J, leaving 3 bases unmatched.

In its sample, this clonotype was seen many times. The chain recombines TRBV20-1 with TRBJ2-2; 14 bases map to TRBD2. The ends lost 3 bases at V and 7 bases at J; junction bases unmatched: 10. The CDR3 is made up of 17 amino acids. Germline values: CDR1 DFQATT, CDR2 SNEGSKA (reference sequence). This CDR3 is CSASGTSGSPDGGELFF. CDR3 DNA sequence: TGCAGTGCTAGCGGGACTAGCGGGAGCCCCGATGGCGGGGAGCTGTTTTTT.

This clonotype was recorded at least ten times. The chain couples TRBV29-1 to TRBJ2-5; D remains ambiguous. Germline CDR1 SQVTM, CDR2 ANQGSEA. CDR3 length: 12 amino acids. The V and J ends lost 4 bases and 2 bases respectively, with 8 bases between them. The CDR3 region has the DNA TGCAGCGTTGTAGGCTGGCAAGAGACCCAGTACTTC. It specifies CSVVGWQETQYF.

In its sample, this clonotype was seen many times. The V call is TRBV7-2, the J call TRBJ2-3; 9 nucleotides line up with TRBD2. CDR3 length: 20 residues. Germline trimming cut 4 bases from V and 0 bases from J; bases unmatched to any gene: 17. From germline, CDR1 is SGHTA and CDR2 FQGNSA. The CDR3 reads CASSSGYGRVTSGSTDTQYF. The CDR3 DNA reads TGTGCCAGCAGCTCCGGTTATGGACGGGTCACTAGCGGGAGCACAGATACGCAGTATTTT.

At least ten counts were recorded for this clonotype. This chain connects TRBV28 to TRBJ2-3, with 10 bases aligning to TRBD2. Germline V lookup: CDR1 MDHEN, CDR2 SYDVKM. V shed 2 bases and J 7 bases; nucleotides not matched to a gene: 12. This CDR3 has 17 residues. The CDR3 nucleotides are TGTGCCAGCAGTTTACCAGCGGGGGGGCCTAATGTATATACGCAGTATTTT. Its translation is CASSLPAGGPNVYTQYF.

This clonotype has a count of ten or more. This sequence joins TRBV5-1 and TRBJ2-1; D unclear. Germline V gene sequence: CDR1 SGHRS, CDR2 YFSETQ. The V gene lost 5 bases and the J gene lost 2 bases, with 5 bases spanning the gap. The CDR3 extends over 12 amino acids. CDR3 in DNA: TGCGCCAGCAGGTCCGCCTACAATGAGCAGTTCTTC. Protein product: CASRSAYNEQFF.

In its sample, this clonotype was seen many times. This chain connects TRBV18 to TRBJ1-1; D not resolved. This CDR3 has 13 residues. CDR1 and CDR2 (germline): KGHSH, LQKENI. With 2 bases removed from V and 1 base from J, the gap between germline ends came to 5 bases. The CDR3, as DNA: TGTGCCAGCTCACCAAACAGGAACACTGAAGCTTTCTTT. Translated: CASSPNRNTEAFF.

At least ten counts were recorded for this clonotype. The chain is built from TRBV20-1 and TRBJ1-5, with 9 bases aligning to TRBD1. J lost 5 bases, V lost 0 bases, and 5 bases had no gene match. The length of the CDR3 is 15 residues. Germline CDR1 is DFQATT and CDR2 is SNEGSKA (reference sequence). Here the CDR3 reads CSARDPGQGYQPQHF. The CDR3 bases are TGCAGTGCTAGAGATCCGGGACAGGGCTATCAGCCCCAGCATTTT.

This clonotype was counted many times. CDR3 region: CASRFTGGQETQYF. The DNA for the CDR3 is TGCGCCAGCAGGTTCACAGGGGGCCAAGAGACCCAGTACTTC. The chain combines TRBV5-1 with TRBJ2-5; 8 positions agree with TRBD1. Germline V gives CDR1 SGHRS, CDR2 YFSETQ. This CDR3 is built from 14 residues. With V trimmed by 5 bases and J by 1 base, 4 bases remained unmatched.

Comment on this clonotype: A much larger clone differs from this one at a single base, so this may be a read error. The chain recombines TRBV5-1 with TRBJ1-1, with a tentative D call TRBD1 (6 bases). Germline V gene sequence: CDR1 SGHRS, CDR2 YFSETQ. This CDR3 has 14 residues. DNA for the CDR3: TGCGCCAGCAGCTTGCGGCCAGGGGCCACTGAAACTTTCTTT. Translating gives CASSLRPGATETFF. The variable domain in full, completed from reference TRBV5-1 and TRBJ1-1, reads KAGVTQTPRYLIKTRGQQVTLSCSPISGHRSVSWYQQTPGQGLQFLFEYFSETQRNKGNFPGRFSGRQFSNSRSEMNVSTLELGDSALYLCASSLRPGATETFFGQGTRLTVV.

This clonotype was found many times. This chain links TRBV5-1 with TRBJ2-2, with 8 bases matching TRBD2. The junction had 5 bases not matched to a gene; V was cut back by 1 base and J by 3 bases. The CDR3 extends over 16 amino acids. In germline, CDR1 is SGHRS, CDR2 YFSETQ. The DNA for the CDR3 is TGCGCCAGCAGCTTGAGCGGGAGTTTAGACACCGGGGAGCTGTTTTTT. This sequence encodes CASSLSGSLDTGELFF.

In this sample, this clonotype turned up many times. The chain links TRBV28 to TRBJ2-1; perhaps TRBD1 as D (5 bases). The CDR3 is 15 amino acids. Germline-derived CDR1 and CDR2 are MDHEN and SYDVKM. The germline V and J ends were trimmed by 2 bases and 5 bases, with 13 bases remaining between them. The DNA of the CDR3 is TGTGCCAGCAGTTTAGGACACCATCTAAACAATGAGCAGTTCTTC. It yields the protein CASSLGHHLNNEQFF.

This clonotype was counted at least ten times. J is TRBJ1-4 and V is TRBV5-8; D uncertain. The CDR3 is 12 amino acids. V was trimmed by 4 bases and J by 7 bases, leaving 8 bases between them. CDR1 and CDR2 from the germline V gene are SGHTS and YDEGEE. This CDR3 reads CASSPYPEKLFF. For the CDR3, the DNA is TGTGCCAGCAGCCCTTACCCTGAAAAACTGTTTTTT. Supplemented by reference TRBV5-8 and TRBJ1-4, the full variable domain reads EAGVTQSPTHLIKTRGQQATLRCSPISGHTSVYWYQQALGLGLQFLLWYDEGEERNRGNFPPRFSGRQFPNYSSELNVNALELEDSALYLCASSPYPEKLFFGSGTQLSVL.

At least ten counts were recorded for this clonotype. The V and J genes are TRBV7-9 and TRBJ1-1; TRBD1 is a possible D gene (6 bases). The germline gives CDR1 SEHNR, CDR2 FQNEAQ (reference sequence). CDR3 length: 15 amino acids. V was shortened by 2 bases and J by 2 bases, with 12 bases between the two germline ends. The CDR3 DNA reads TGTGCCAGCAGCTTATTGGGACACTTAAACACTGAAGCTTTCTTT. It yields the protein CASSLLGHLNTEAFF.

This clonotype was seen repeatedly, ten times or more. This chain connects TRBV6-5 to TRBJ2-5; tentatively, D is TRBD1 (5 bases). Per the germline V gene, CDR1 is MNHEY and CDR2 is SVGAGI. Deletions cut 4 bases from V and 4 bases from J, with 10 bases between. The CDR3 has 13 amino acids. CDR3 sequence (DNA): TGTGCCAGCAGTTTAGTGGGGCCAGAGACCCAGTACTTC. This sequence encodes CASSLVGPETQYF.

To note about this clonotype: A much larger clone lies a single base off, so this may be a read error. The J gene is TRBJ2-1, the V gene TRBV19; TRBD2 agrees at 13 bases. The CDR3 runs to 14 residues. Germline values: CDR1 LNHDA, CDR2 SQIVND (reference sequence). DNA for the CDR3: TGTGCCAGCCGGACTAGCGGGGGCTACAATGAGCTGTTCTTC. Translating gives CASRTSGGYNELFF.

This clonotype was seen ten or more times. The rearrangement joins TRBV7-9 to TRBJ1-4, with D perhaps matching TRBD1 (5 bases). The CDR3 runs 15 residues. The germline CDR1 and CDR2 sequences are SEHNR and FQNEAQ (reference sequence). Trimming pared 5 bases from V and 7 bases from J, leaving 17 bases between. CDR3 DNA sequence: TGTGCCAGCAGCGACGGACAATCTCGAGGTGAAAAACTGTTTTTT. Translated: CASSDGQSRGEKLFF.

This clonotype was detected many times. The chain is built from TRBV6-2 or TRBV6-3 and TRBJ1-1, with D possibly matching TRBD1 (5 bases). The germline V gene has CDR1 MNHEY and CDR2 SVGEGT. This CDR3 comprises 14 residues. Trimming stripped 2 bases from V and 4 bases from J, with 11 bases between. CDR3: CASSYAQGFTEAFF. In nucleotides, the CDR3 is TGTGCCAGCAGTTACGCTCAGGGTTTCACTGAAGCTTTCTTT.